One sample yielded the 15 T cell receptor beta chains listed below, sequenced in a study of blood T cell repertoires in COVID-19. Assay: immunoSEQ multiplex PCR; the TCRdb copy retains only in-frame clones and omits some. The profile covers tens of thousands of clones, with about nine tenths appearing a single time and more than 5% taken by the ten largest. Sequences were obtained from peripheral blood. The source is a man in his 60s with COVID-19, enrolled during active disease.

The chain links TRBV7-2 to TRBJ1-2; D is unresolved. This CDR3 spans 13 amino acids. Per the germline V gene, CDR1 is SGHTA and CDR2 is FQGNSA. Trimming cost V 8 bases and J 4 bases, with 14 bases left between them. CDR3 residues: CASSQSQLYGYTF. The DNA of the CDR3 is TGTGCCAGCTCACAGAGTCAGCTCTATGGCTACACCTTC. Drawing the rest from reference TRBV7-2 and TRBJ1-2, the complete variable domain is GAGVSQSPSNKVTEKGKDVELRCDPISGHTALYWYRQSLGQGLEFLIYFQGNSAPDKSGLPSDRFSAERTGGSVSTLTIQRTQQEDSAVYLCASSQSQLYGYTFGSGTRLTVV.

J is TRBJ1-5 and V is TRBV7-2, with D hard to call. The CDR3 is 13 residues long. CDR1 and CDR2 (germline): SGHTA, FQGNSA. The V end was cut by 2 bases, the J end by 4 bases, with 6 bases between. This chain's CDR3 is CASSLYGNQPQHF. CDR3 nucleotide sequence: TGTGCCAGCAGCTTATACGGGAATCAGCCCCAGCATTTT.

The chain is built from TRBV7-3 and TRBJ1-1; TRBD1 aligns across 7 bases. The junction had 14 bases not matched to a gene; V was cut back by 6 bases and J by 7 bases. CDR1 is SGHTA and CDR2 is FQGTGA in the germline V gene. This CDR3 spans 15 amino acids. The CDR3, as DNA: TGTGCCAGCAGGGCCACCCGGACAGGCTCGGATGAAGCTTTCTTT. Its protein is CASRATRTGSDEAFF.

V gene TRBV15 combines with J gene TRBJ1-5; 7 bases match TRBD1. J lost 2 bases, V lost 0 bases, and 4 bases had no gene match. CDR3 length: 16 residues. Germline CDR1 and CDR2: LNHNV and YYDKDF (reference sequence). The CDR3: CATSRDAGQGNQPQHF. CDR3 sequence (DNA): TGTGCCACCAGCAGAGATGCCGGACAGGGCAATCAGCCCCAGCATTTT.

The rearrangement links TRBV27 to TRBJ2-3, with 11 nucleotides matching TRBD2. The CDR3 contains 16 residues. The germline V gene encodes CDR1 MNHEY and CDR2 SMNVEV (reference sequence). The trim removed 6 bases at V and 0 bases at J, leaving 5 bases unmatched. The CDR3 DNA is TGTGCCAGCAGCTCGGGACTAGCGGTTAGCACAGATACGCAGTATTTT. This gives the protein CASSSGLAVSTDTQYF.

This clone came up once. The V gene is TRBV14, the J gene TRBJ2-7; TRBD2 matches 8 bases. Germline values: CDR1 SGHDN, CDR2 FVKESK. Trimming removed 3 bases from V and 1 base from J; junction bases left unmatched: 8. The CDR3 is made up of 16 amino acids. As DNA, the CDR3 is TGTGCCAGCAGCCATAACCAGGGGACTAGATCCTACGAGCAGTACTTC. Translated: CASSHNQGTRSYEQYF.

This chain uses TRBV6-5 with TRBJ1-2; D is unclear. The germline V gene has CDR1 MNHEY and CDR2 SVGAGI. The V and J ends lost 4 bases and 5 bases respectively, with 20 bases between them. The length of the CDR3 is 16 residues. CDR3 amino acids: CASSSTPAGNLYGYTF. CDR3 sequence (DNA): TGTGCCAGCAGTTCCACCCCCGCCGGGAACCTTTATGGCTACACCTTC.

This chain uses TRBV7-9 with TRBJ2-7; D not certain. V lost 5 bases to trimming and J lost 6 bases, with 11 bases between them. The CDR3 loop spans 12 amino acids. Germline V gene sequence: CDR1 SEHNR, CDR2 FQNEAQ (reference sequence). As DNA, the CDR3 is TGTGCCAGCAGCCGCGGCGAGCGCGAGCAGTACTTC. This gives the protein CASSRGEREQYF. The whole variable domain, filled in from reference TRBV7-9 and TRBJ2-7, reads DTGVSQNPRHKITKRGQNVTFRCDPISEHNRLYWYRQTLGQGPEFLTYFQNEAQLEKSRLLSDRFSAERPKGSFSTLEIQRTEQGDSAMYLCASSRGEREQYFGPGTRLTVT.

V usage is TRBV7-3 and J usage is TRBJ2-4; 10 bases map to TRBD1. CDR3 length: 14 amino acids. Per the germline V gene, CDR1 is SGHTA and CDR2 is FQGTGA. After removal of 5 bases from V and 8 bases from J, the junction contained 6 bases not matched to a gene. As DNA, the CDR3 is TGTGCCAGCAGCAGGGGGACAGGGGAGGACATTCAGTACTTC. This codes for CASSRGTGEDIQYF.

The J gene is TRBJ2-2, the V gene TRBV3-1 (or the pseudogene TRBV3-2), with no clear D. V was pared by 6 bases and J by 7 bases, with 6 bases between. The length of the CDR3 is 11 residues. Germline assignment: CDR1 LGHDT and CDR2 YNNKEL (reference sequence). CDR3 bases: TGTGCCAGCAGGGCTAGCGGGGAGCTGTTTTTT. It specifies CASRASGELFF.

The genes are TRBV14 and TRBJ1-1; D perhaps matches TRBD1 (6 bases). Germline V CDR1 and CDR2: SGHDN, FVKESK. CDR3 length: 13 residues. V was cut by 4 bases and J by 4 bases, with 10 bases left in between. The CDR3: CASSLLGGTEAFF. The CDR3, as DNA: TGTGCCAGCAGCCTACTAGGGGGCACTGAAGCTTTCTTT.

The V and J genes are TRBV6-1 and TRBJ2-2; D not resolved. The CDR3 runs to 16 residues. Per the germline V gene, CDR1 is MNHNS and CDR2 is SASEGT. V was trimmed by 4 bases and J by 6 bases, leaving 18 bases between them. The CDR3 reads CASSAVTGFVAGELFF. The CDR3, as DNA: TGTGCCAGCAGTGCGGTGACTGGTTTTGTCGCCGGGGAGCTGTTTTTT.

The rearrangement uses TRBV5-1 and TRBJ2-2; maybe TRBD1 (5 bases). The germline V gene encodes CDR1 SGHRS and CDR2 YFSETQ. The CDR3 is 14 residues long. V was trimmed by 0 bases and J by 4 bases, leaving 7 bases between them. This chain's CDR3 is CASSLGQLTGELFF. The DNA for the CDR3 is TGCGCCAGCAGCTTGGGACAGCTCACCGGGGAGCTGTTTTTT.

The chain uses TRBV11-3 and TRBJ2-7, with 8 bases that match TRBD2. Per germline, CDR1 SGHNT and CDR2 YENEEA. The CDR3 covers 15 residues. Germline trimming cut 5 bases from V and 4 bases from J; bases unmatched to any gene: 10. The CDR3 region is CASSPSGGTPYEQYF. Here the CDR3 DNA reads TGTGCCAGCAGCCCCTCGGGAGGGACGCCTTACGAGCAGTACTTC.

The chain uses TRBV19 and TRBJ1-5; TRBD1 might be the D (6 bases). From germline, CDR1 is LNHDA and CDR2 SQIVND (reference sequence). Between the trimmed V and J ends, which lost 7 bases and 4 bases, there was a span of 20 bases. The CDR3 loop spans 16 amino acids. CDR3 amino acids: CASKGWDKGYNQPQHF. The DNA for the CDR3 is TGTGCCAGTAAAGGTTGGGACAAGGGATATAATCAGCCCCAGCATTTT.